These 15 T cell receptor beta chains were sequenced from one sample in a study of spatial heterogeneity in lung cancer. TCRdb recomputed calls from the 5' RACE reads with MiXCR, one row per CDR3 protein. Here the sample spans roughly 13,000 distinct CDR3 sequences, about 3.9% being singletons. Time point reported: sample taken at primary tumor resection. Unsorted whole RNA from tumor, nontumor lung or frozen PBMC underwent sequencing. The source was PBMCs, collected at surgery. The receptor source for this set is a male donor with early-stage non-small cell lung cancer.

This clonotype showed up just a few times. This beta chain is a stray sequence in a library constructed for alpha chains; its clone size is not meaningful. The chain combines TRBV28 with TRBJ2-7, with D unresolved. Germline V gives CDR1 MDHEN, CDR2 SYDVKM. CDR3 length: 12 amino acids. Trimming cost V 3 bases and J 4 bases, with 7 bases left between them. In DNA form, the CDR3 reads TGTGCCAGCAGTTTTAGTCGGTACGAGCAGTACTTC. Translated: CASSFSRYEQYF. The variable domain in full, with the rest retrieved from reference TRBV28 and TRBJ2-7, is DVKVTQSSRYLVKRTGEKVFLECVQDMDHENMFWYRQDPGLGLRLIYFSYDVKMKEKGDIPEGYSVSREKKERFSLILESASTNQTSMYLCASSFSRYEQYFGPGTRLTVT.

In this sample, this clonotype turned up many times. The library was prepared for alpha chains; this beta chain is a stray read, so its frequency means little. The CDR3 protein is CASSKGGGGSDPYEQYF. For the CDR3, the DNA is TGTGCCAGCAGCAAAGGGGGTGGTGGAAGCGACCCCTACGAGCAGTACTTC. This chain joins TRBV21-1 and TRBJ2-7. TRBV21-1 is noted as a pseudogene. The CDR3 totals 17 residues.

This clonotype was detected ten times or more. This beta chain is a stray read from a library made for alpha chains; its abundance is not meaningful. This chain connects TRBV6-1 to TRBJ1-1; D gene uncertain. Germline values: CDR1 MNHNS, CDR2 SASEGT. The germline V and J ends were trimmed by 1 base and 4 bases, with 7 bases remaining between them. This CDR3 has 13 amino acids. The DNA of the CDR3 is TGTGCCAGCAGTGAAGGTCCTATCACTGAAGCTTTCTTT. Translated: CASSEGPITEAFF.

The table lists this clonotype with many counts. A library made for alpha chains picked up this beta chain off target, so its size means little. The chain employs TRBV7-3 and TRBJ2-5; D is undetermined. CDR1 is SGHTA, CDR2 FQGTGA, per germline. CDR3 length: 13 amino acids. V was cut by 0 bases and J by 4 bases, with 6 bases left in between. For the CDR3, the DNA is TGTGCCAGCAGCTTAACGACCCGAGAGACCCAGTACTTC. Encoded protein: CASSLTTRETQYF.

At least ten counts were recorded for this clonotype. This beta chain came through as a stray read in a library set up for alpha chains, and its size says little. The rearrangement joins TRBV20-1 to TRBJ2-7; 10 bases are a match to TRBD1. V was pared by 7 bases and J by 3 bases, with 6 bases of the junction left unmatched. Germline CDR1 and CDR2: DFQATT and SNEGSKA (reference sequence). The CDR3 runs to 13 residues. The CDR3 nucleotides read TGCAGTGTCAGGGGACAGGGGAACTACGAGCAGTACTTC. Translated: CSVRGQGNYEQYF.

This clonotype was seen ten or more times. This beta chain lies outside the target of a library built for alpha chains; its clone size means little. The CDR3, as DNA: TGCAGTGCTAGAGATGGCAGGGGGCCAGGTGATGAGCAGTTCTTC. Its protein is CSARDGRGPGDEQFF. The rearrangement joins TRBV20-1 to TRBJ2-1; 8 bases map to TRBD1. CDR1 is DFQATT, CDR2 SNEGSKA, per germline (reference sequence). Trimming cost V 0 bases and J 8 bases; bases outside gene matches: 9. This CDR3 spans 15 amino acids.

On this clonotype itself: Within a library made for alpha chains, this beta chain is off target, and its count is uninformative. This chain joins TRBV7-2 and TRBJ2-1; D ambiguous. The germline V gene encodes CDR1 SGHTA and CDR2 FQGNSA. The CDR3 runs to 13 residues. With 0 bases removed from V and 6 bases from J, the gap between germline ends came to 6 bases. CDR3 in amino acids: CASSLARLNEQFF. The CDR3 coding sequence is TGTGCCAGCAGCTTAGCGCGCCTCAATGAGCAGTTCTTC.

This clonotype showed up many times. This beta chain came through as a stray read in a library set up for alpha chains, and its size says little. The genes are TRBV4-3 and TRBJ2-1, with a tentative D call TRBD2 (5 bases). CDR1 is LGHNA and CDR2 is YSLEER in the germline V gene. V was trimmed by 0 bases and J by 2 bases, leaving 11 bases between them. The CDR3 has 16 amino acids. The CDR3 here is CASSQDLAVPYNEQFF. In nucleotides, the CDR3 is TGCGCCAGCAGCCAAGACCTAGCTGTGCCCTACAATGAGCAGTTCTTC.

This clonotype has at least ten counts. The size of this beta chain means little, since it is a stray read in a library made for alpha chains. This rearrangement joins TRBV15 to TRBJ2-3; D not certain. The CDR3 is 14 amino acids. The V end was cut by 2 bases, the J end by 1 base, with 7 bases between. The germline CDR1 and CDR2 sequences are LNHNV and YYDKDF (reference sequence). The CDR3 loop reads CATSRMPRTDTQYF. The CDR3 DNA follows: TGTGCCACCAGCAGAATGCCCCGCACAGATACGCAGTATTTT.

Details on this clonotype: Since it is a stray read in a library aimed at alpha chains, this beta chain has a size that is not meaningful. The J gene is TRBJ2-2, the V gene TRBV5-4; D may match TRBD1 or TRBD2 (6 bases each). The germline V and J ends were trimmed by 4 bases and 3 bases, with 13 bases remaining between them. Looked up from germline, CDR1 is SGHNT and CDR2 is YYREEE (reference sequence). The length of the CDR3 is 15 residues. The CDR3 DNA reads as TGTGCCAGCAGCCAGGGGACGGGAGACACCGGGGAGCTGTTTTTT. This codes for CASSQGTGDTGELFF.

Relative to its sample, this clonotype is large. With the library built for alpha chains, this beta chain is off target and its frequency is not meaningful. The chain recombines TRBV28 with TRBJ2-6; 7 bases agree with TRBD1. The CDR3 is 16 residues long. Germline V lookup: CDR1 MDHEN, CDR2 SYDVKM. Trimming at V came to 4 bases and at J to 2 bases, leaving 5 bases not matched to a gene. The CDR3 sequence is CASSSPGTAGANVLTF. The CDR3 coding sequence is TGTGCCAGCAGTTCCCCCGGGACAGCTGGGGCCAACGTCCTGACTTTC.

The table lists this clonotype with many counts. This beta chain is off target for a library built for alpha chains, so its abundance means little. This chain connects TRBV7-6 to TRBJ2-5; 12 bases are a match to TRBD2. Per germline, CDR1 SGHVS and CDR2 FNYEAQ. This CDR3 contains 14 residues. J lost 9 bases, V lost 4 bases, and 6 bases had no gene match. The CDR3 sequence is CASSSVLAGGAQYF. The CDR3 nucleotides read TGTGCCAGCAGCTCTGTACTAGCGGGAGGAGCCCAGTACTTC. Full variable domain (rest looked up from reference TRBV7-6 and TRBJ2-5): GAGVSQSPRYKVTKRGQDVALRCDPISGHVSLYWYRQALGQGPEFLTYFNYEAQQDKSGLPNDRFSAERPEGSISTLTIQRTEQRDSAMYRCASSSVLAGGAQYFGPGTRLLVL.

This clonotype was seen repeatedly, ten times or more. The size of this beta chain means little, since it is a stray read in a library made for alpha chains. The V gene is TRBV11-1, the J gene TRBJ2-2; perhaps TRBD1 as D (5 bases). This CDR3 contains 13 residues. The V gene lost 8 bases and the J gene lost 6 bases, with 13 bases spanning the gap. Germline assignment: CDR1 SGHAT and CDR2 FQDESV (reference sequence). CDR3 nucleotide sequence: TGTGCCAGCGCCAGGGTCGTATCCGGGGAGCTGTTTTTT. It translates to CASARVVSGELFF.

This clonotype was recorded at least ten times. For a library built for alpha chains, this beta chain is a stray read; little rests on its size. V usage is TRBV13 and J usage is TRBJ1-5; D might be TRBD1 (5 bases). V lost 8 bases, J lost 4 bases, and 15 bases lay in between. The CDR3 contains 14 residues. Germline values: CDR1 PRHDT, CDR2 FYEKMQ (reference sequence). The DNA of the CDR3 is TGTGCCAGCCGCAGGAGAGGGGTTAATCAGCCCCAGCATTTT. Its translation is CASRRRGVNQPQHF. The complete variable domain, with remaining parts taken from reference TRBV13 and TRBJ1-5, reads AAGVIQSPRHLIKEKRETATLKCYPIPRHDTVYWYQQGPGQDPQFLISFYEKMQSDKGSIPDRFSAQQFSDYHSELNMSSLELGDSALYFCASRRRGVNQPQHFGDGTRLSIL.

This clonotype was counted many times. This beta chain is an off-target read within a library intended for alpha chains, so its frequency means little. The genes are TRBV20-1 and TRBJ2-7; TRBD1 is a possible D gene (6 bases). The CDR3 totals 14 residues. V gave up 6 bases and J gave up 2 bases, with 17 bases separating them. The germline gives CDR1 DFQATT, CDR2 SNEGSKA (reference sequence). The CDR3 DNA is TGCAGTGCCCTGGGGGACATTAGTACCTACGAGCAGTACTTC. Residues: CSALGDISTYEQYF.